The clone carrying this TCR beta chain was detected many times. Its target is unknown. Treatment was busulfan-fludarabine conditioning, a marrow graft, and cyclophosphamide on days +3 and +4. This entry is derived from a study of T cells after posttransplantation cyclophosphamide. Study-level points and caveats: Tissue-infiltrating T cells from skin or gut overlapped little with blood T cells. Later blood repertoires were often dominated by clones from the donor CD8+ memory compartment.

The data were produced by immunoSEQ multiplex PCR, yet TCRdb's version contains in-frame clones alone and is incomplete. The profile covers about 5,400 clones, none occurring a single time. Losses at the gene ends were 4 bases for V and 6 bases for J; bases not matched to a gene: 8. The germline V gene encodes CDR1 MGHRA and CDR2 YSYEKL. CDR3 length equals 15 residues. The source material was PBMCs, sampled after allogeneic stem cell transplant with posttransplant cyclophosphamide. The chain is built from TRBV4-1 and TRBJ2-1; TRBD2 agrees at 8 bases. The sequence derives from a female patient in her 30s who received an allogeneic stem cell transplant from an unrelated donor, was CMV-positive, and had acute and chronic GVHD. A share of the T cells may be of graft donor origin. CDR3: CASSPPTGTSNEQFF. The CDR3 DNA is TGCGCCAGCAGCCCCCCTACCGGGACTAGCAATGAGCAGTTCTTC.